A selection of T cell receptor beta chains follows, all from one sample in a study of identical twins' blood T cells. TCRdb re-analysed the 5' RACE reads in MiXCR, keeping a single row per CDR3 protein. The sample shows a few hundred thousand distinct CDR3 sequences, 28% of them seen only once. The sequencing input was PBMCs. Receptors originate from a woman aged 18-49 years in good health. Each CDR3 is given with its conserved first and last residue. The D gene is left open where the match is weak. The size entry is marked missing in some rows and otherwise reads once, few, many or a size class.

j_call: TRBJ2-2
d_call: TRBD1
v_call: TRBV11-2
clone_size: few
cdr3_aa: CASSLEGGGGELFF
cdr3_nt: TGTGCCAGCAGCCTAGAAGGGGGCGGCGGGGAGCTGTTTTTT

j_call: TRBJ1-1
d_call: -
v_call: TRBV7-2
clone_size: -
cdr3_aa: CTSSLGGSEAFF
cdr3_nt: TGTACCAGCAGCCTCGGGGGGTCTGAAGCTTTCTTT

j_call: TRBJ1-1
d_call: -
v_call: TRBV3-1
clone_size: -
cdr3_aa: CASSHPEGDTEAFF
cdr3_nt: TGTGCCAGCAGCCATCCTGAAGGTGACACTGAAGCTTTCTTT

j_call: TRBJ2-2
d_call: -
v_call: TRBV3-1
clone_size: many
cdr3_aa: CASSRQQGNHGELFF
cdr3_nt: TGTGCCAGCAGCCGACAACAGGGAAATCACGGGGAGCTGTTTTTT

j_call: TRBJ1-1
d_call: -
v_call: TRBV29-1
clone_size: many
cdr3_aa: CSVGGRGNTEAFF
cdr3_nt: TGCAGCGTGGGGGGCAGGGGGAACACTGAAGCTTTCTTT

j_call: TRBJ1-1
d_call: TRBD1
v_call: TRBV27
clone_size: -
cdr3_aa: CAGSPQGKRDTEAFF
cdr3_nt: TGTGCCGGCAGTCCACAGGGGAAGAGGGACACTGAAGCTTTCTTT

j_call: TRBJ2-1
d_call: TRBD2
v_call: TRBV25-1
clone_size: -
cdr3_aa: CATSTSGGYNEQFF
cdr3_nt: TGTGCCACCTCGACTAGCGGGGGATACAATGAGCAGTTCTTC

j_call: TRBJ1-2
d_call: -
v_call: TRBV20-1
clone_size: -
cdr3_aa: CSAPSRNNYGYTF
cdr3_nt: TGCAGTGCCCCAAGTCGGAATAACTATGGCTACACCTTC

j_call: TRBJ2-7
d_call: TRBD1
v_call: TRBV27
clone_size: few
cdr3_aa: CASSFTPGQRYEQYF
cdr3_nt: TGTGCCAGCTCCTTCACTCCGGGACAGCGGTACGAGCAGTACTTC

j_call: TRBJ1-5
d_call: -
v_call: TRBV7-2
clone_size: -
cdr3_aa: CASSLQGSGQPQHF
cdr3_nt: TGTGCCAGCAGCTTGCAGGGGTCAGGTCAGCCCCAGCATTTT

j_call: TRBJ2-1
d_call: TRBD2
v_call: TRBV20-1
clone_size: -
cdr3_aa: CSRLTSGGYNEQFF
cdr3_nt: TGCAGTCGGCTTACCAGCGGGGGGTACAATGAGCAGTTCTTC

j_call: TRBJ1-1
d_call: -
v_call: TRBV20-1
clone_size: many
cdr3_aa: CSAIGLLNTEAFF
cdr3_nt: TGCAGTGCTATAGGACTGCTGAACACTGAAGCTTTCTTT

j_call: TRBJ1-5
d_call: -
v_call: TRBV6-2/TRBV6-3
clone_size: few
cdr3_aa: CASSYAGPPNQPQHF
cdr3_nt: TGTGCCAGCAGTTACGCAGGTCCTCCTAATCAGCCCCAGCATTTT

j_call: TRBJ2-3
d_call: TRBD1
v_call: TRBV10-3
clone_size: many
cdr3_aa: CAISESRGQKYTDTQYF
cdr3_nt: TGTGCCATCAGTGAGTCAAGGGGGCAAAAATACACAGATACGCAGTATTTT